A selection of T cell receptor beta chains follows, all from one sample in a study of early T cells in non-severe SARS-CoV-2 infection. Each CDR3 protein is one row after TCRdb ran MiXCR on the 5' RACE reads. The table includes about 27,000 distinct CDR3 sequences, 5% to 6.5% detected once. The sequenced material came from whole blood. These receptors all come from an adult who was a healthcare worker with PCR-confirmed SARS-CoV-2 infection or an uninfected control (not recorded which). The CDR3 runs from the conserved cysteine through the conserved F or W. Fields, in order: CDR3 DNA, CDR3 protein, J gene, V gene, D gene, clone size, CDR3 length. The D gene is left open where the match is weak. Size is stated for part of the rows, as once, few or many counts, or as a class when the clone is expanded.

cdr3_nt: TGTGCCAGCAGCTTAGTCCCCCGCGGGCCGACGAACACCGGGGAGCTGTTTTTT
cdr3_aa: CASSLVPRGPTNTGELFF
j_call: TRBJ2-2
v_call: TRBV11-2
d_call: NA
clone_size: many
cdr3_length: 18

cdr3_nt: TGCGCCAGCAGCCCCTCAAGGGCAGATACGCAGTATTTT
cdr3_aa: CASSPSRADTQYF
j_call: TRBJ2-3
v_call: TRBV5-1
d_call: NA
clone_size: many
cdr3_length: 13

cdr3_nt: TGTGCCATCAGTGGGGTGCGGGGCCACGAGCAGTACTTC
cdr3_aa: CAISGVRGHEQYF
j_call: TRBJ2-7
v_call: TRBV10-3
d_call: NA
clone_size: many
cdr3_length: 13

cdr3_nt: TGTGCCAGCAGCCCCGCGCTAAGGCTGAGGACTAGAGGCGAGACCCAGTACTTC
cdr3_aa: CASSPALRLRTRGETQYF
j_call: TRBJ2-5
v_call: TRBV7-8
d_call: TRBD2
clone_size: few
cdr3_length: 18

cdr3_nt: TGTGCCAGCAGCTTATCTTTTCCAGGGTCCTACGAGCAGTACTTC
cdr3_aa: CASSLSFPGSYEQYF
j_call: TRBJ2-7
v_call: TRBV7-6
d_call: NA
clone_size: many
cdr3_length: 15

cdr3_nt: TGCAGCGTTGAAGGACTAGCGGGATACGAGCAGTACTTC
cdr3_aa: CSVEGLAGYEQYF
j_call: TRBJ2-7
v_call: TRBV29-1
d_call: TRBD2
clone_size: medium-sized
cdr3_length: 13

cdr3_nt: TGTGCCAGTAGTTTAGGGACAGGCCTCTACAATGAGCAGTTCTTC
cdr3_aa: CASSLGTGLYNEQFF
j_call: TRBJ2-1
v_call: TRBV19
d_call: TRBD1
clone_size: many
cdr3_length: 15

cdr3_nt: TGTGCCAGCAGCCCGACGGGGGCGGGCTATGGCTACACCTTC
cdr3_aa: CASSPTGAGYGYTF
j_call: TRBJ1-2
v_call: TRBV5-4
d_call: NA
clone_size: medium-sized
cdr3_length: 14

cdr3_nt: TGCAGTGCTAGAGATTTCGCGGGGAGGTTCGACGAGCAGTACTTC
cdr3_aa: CSARDFAGRFDEQYF
j_call: TRBJ2-7
v_call: TRBV20-1
d_call: NA
clone_size: NA
cdr3_length: 15

cdr3_nt: TGCGCCAGCAGCTTGGTACTAGTAGCAGATACGCAGTATTTT
cdr3_aa: CASSLVLVADTQYF
j_call: TRBJ2-3
v_call: TRBV5-1
d_call: NA
clone_size: few
cdr3_length: 14